The sequence of this T cell receptor beta chain was determined in a study of human T cells and chemical hapten exposure. Ten or more counts support this clonotype. Time point specified: pre-sensitization, week 0. Described treatment: therapeutic diphenylcyclopropenone sensitization with weekly scalp DPC. The authors' total RNA extraction used unfractionated whole blood. V lost 8 bases to trimming and J lost 4 bases, with 14 bases between them. The CDR3 has 14 residues. TCRdb reprocessed the RACE reads via MiXCR and lists one record per CDR3 protein. The sample comprises roughly 380,000 distinct CDR3 sequences, more than 4.5% of which are singletons, and approximately 2.8% rests with the top ten.

The chain carries TRBV12-3 or TRBV12-4 and TRBJ2-2; D gene uncertain. This sequence was found in a woman in her forties or fifties with alopecia areata. Some clones in this sample may be carry-over from other donors' samples. The source was whole blood, collected in connection with sensitization to the hapten diphenylcyclopropenone (DPC). The CDR3: CASCPTTATGELFF. The CDR3 coding sequence is TGTGCCAGCTGCCCCACGACGGCCACCGGGGAGCTGTTTTTT.